These T cell receptor beta chains were read from a single sample in a study of tumor and adjacent non-tumor tissue in lung cancer. Each CDR3 protein gets one entry after TCRdb re-called the multiplex PCR reads with MiXCR. The sample shows about 66,000 distinct CDR3 sequences, roughly 72% of them seen only once. Sequencing used lung tumor tissue. All receptors come from a man aged 60-69 years with non-small cell lung cancer. The CDR3 runs from the conserved cysteine through the conserved F or W. D genes are given only for firm matches. Only part of the rows carry a size: once, few, many, or a class if the clone is expanded.

clone_size	j_call	v_call	d_call	cdr3_aa	cdr3_nt
NA	TRBJ2-7	TRBV6-1	NA	CTSSESSAPTRGHF	TGTACCAGCAGTGAATCAAGTGCACCTACCCGCGGGCACTTC
NA	TRBJ2-3	TRBV30	TRBD2	CASGTNGGYSTDTQYF	TGTGCCTCCGGGACTAACGGGGGGTATAGCACAGATACGCAGTATTTT
NA	TRBJ2-5	TRBV28	TRBD1	CASSGQGAGIKETQYF	TGTGCCAGCAGTGGACAGGGGGCTGGCATCAAAGAGACCCAGTACTTC
NA	TRBJ2-3	TRBV5-4	TRBD2	CASSPNEREPRDTQYF	TGTGCCAGCAGCCCTAACGAGCGGGAGCCGAGAGATACACAGTATTTT
few	TRBJ2-3	TRBV12-3/TRBV12-4	TRBD2	CASSSPGEGTDTQYF	TGTGCTAGCAGCTCCCCGGGGGAGGGGACAGATACGCAGTATTTT
once	TRBJ2-7	TRBV15	TRBD1	CATSIDTGGYEQYF	TGTGCCACCAGCATAGATACAGGGGGTTACGAGCAGTACTTC
NA	TRBJ2-5	TRBV6-2/TRBV6-3	TRBD1	CANSVPGTGHQGTQYF	TGTGCCAACAGTGTACCCGGGACAGGGCACCAAGGGACCCAGTACTTC
NA	TRBJ1-2	TRBV19	NA	CASSKGWTSGPGGYTF	TGTGCCAGTAGTAAGGGGTGGACATCGGGTCCCGGCGGCTACACCTTC
many	TRBJ2-7	TRBV12-3/TRBV12-4	TRBD1	CASSLTGGEQYF	TGTGCCAGCAGTTTGACAGGGGGCGAGCAGTACTTC
once	TRBJ1-5	TRBV6-1	NA	CASSELRQDSHPHHF	TGTGCCAGCAGTGAATTACGACAGGATTCTCACCCCCATCATTTT
many	TRBJ2-3	TRBV14	TRBD2	CASSQAGLASDTQYF	TGTGCCAGCAGCCAAGCGGGACTAGCGTCAGATACGCAGTATTTT
NA	TRBJ2-7	TRBV29-1	TRBD1	CSVNSVQGAYEQYF	TGCAGTGTTAATTCCGTACAGGGGGCCTACGAACAGTACTTC
NA	TRBJ1-5	TRBV6-6	NA	CASSGRDGVDNQPQHF	TGTGCCAGCAGTGGGAGAGACGGGGTGGACAATCAGCCCCAGCATTTT